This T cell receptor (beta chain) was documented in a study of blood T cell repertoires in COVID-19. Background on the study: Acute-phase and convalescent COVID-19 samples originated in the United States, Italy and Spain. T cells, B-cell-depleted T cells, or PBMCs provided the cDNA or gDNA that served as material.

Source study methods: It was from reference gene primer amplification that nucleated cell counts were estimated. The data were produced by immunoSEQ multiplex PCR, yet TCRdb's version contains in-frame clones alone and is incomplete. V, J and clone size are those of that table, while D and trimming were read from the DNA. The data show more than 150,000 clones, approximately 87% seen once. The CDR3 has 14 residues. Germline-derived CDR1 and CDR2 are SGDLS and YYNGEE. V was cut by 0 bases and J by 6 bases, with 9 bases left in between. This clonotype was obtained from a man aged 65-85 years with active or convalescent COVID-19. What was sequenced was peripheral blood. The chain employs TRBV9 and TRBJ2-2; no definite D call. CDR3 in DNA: TGTGCCAGCAGCGTAGCCACTCACGCCGGGGAGCTGTTTTTT. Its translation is CASSVATHAGELFF.